The rows below give T cell receptor beta chains drawn from one sample of a study of T cell responses to AZD1222 COVID-19 vaccine. The data were produced by immunoSEQ multiplex PCR, yet TCRdb's version contains in-frame clones alone and is incomplete. The profile shows about 110,000 clones, roughly 90% of them singletons. The source material was peripheral blood, sampled 28 days after the second AZD1222 dose. Receptors were obtained from an adult who received the AZD1222 COVID-19 vaccine. The CDR3 runs from the conserved cysteine through the conserved F or W. The order of the fields is clone size, D gene, CDR3 length, V gene, J gene, CDR3 protein, CDR3 DNA. The D gene is left open where the match is weak. Size is stated for part of the rows, as once, few or many counts, or as a class when the clone is expanded.

clone_size: NA; d_call: NA; cdr3_length: 15; v_call: TRBV14; j_call: TRBJ2-5; cdr3_aa: CASSQLRGTQETQYF; cdr3_nt: TGTGCCAGCAGCCAACTTCGCGGTACCCAAGAGACCCAGTACTTC
clone_size: NA; d_call: TRBD1; cdr3_length: 13; v_call: TRBV30; j_call: TRBJ1-1; cdr3_aa: CAWRQGANTEAFF; cdr3_nt: TGTGCCTGGAGACAGGGGGCGAACACTGAAGCTTTCTTT
clone_size: NA; d_call: NA; cdr3_length: 11; v_call: TRBV29-1; j_call: TRBJ1-2; cdr3_aa: CSVTQGSGYTF; cdr3_nt: TGCAGCGTGACACAGGGTTCTGGCTACACCTTC
clone_size: NA; d_call: NA; cdr3_length: 12; v_call: TRBV19; j_call: TRBJ2-3; cdr3_aa: CASSINPPAQYF; cdr3_nt: TGTGCCAGTAGTATTAATCCCCCCGCGCAGTATTTT
clone_size: NA; d_call: NA; cdr3_length: 14; v_call: TRBV4-1; j_call: TRBJ1-1; cdr3_aa: CASSQDGSLREAFF; cdr3_nt: TGCGCCAGCAGCCAAGATGGAAGTTTGAGGGAAGCTTTCTTT
clone_size: NA; d_call: TRBD1; cdr3_length: 13; v_call: TRBV2; j_call: TRBJ1-3; cdr3_aa: CASRPGQGNTIYF; cdr3_nt: TGTGCCAGCAGACCGGGACAGGGCAACACCATATATTTT
clone_size: NA; d_call: NA; cdr3_length: 12; v_call: TRBV7-2; j_call: TRBJ1-4; cdr3_aa: CASSFSGEKLFF; cdr3_nt: TGTGCCAGCAGCTTCTCGGGGGAAAAACTGTTTTTT
clone_size: few; d_call: TRBD1; cdr3_length: 16; v_call: TRBV5-5; j_call: TRBJ2-3; cdr3_aa: CASIHPGQGSTDTQYF; cdr3_nt: TGTGCCAGCATCCACCCAGGACAGGGGAGCACAGATACGCAGTATTTT
clone_size: NA; d_call: NA; cdr3_length: 13; v_call: TRBV7-3; j_call: TRBJ1-1; cdr3_aa: CASSLPGNTEAFF; cdr3_nt: TGTGCCAGCAGCTTACCAGGGAACACTGAAGCTTTCTTT
clone_size: NA; d_call: NA; cdr3_length: 16; v_call: TRBV11-1; j_call: TRBJ2-5; cdr3_aa: CASSPSRAKGQETQYF; cdr3_nt: TGTGCCAGCAGCCCTTCGCGGGCCAAGGGCCAAGAGACCCAGTACTTC
clone_size: NA; d_call: NA; cdr3_length: 10; v_call: TRBV10-3; j_call: TRBJ2-5; cdr3_aa: CAIGRETQYF; cdr3_nt: TGTGCCATCGGGAGGGAGACCCAGTACTTC
clone_size: NA; d_call: NA; cdr3_length: 13; v_call: TRBV19; j_call: TRBJ1-5; cdr3_aa: CASAFNSNQPQHF; cdr3_nt: TGTGCCAGTGCCTTTAATAGCAATCAGCCCCAGCATTTT
clone_size: NA; d_call: NA; cdr3_length: 15; v_call: TRBV14; j_call: TRBJ1-1; cdr3_aa: CASSQTNSGASLAFF; cdr3_nt: TGTGCCAGCAGCCAAACCAATTCGGGAGCAAGTTTAGCTTTCTTT
clone_size: NA; d_call: NA; cdr3_length: 14; v_call: TRBV19; j_call: TRBJ1-5; cdr3_aa: CASSEQGSNQPQHF; cdr3_nt: TGTGCCAGCTCGGAACAGGGTAGCAATCAGCCCCAGCATTTT
clone_size: NA; d_call: TRBD2; cdr3_length: 16; v_call: TRBV28; j_call: TRBJ2-1; cdr3_aa: CASSLSGGRSLGGQFF; cdr3_nt: TGTGCCAGCAGTTTAAGCGGGGGGCGCTCCCTCGGGGGTCAGTTCTTC
clone_size: NA; d_call: TRBD1; cdr3_length: 15; v_call: TRBV5-4; j_call: TRBJ1-4; cdr3_aa: CASSNTGTANEKLFF; cdr3_nt: TGTGCCAGCAGCAACACCGGGACAGCAAATGAAAAACTGTTTTTT
clone_size: NA; d_call: NA; cdr3_length: 17; v_call: TRBV5-1; j_call: TRBJ2-2; cdr3_aa: CASSILIGGRDTGELFF; cdr3_nt: TGCGCCAGCAGCATCCTCATTGGGGGGCGCGACACCGGGGAGCTGTTTTTT
clone_size: once; d_call: TRBD1; cdr3_length: 17; v_call: TRBV7-8; j_call: TRBJ1-2; cdr3_aa: CASSYPPGQGPLGGYTF; cdr3_nt: TGTGCCAGCAGCTACCCGCCGGGACAGGGGCCCTTAGGTGGCTACACCTTC
clone_size: NA; d_call: NA; cdr3_length: 16; v_call: TRBV4-3; j_call: TRBJ1-1; cdr3_aa: CASSLHPRGQNTEAFF; cdr3_nt: TGCGCCAGCAGTCTCCACCCGCGAGGGCAAAACACTGAAGCTTTCTTT
clone_size: NA; d_call: NA; cdr3_length: 13; v_call: TRBV12-5; j_call: TRBJ2-7; cdr3_aa: CASASGLNYEQYF; cdr3_nt: TGTGCTAGTGCATCGGGACTCAACTACGAGCAGTACTTC
clone_size: NA; d_call: NA; cdr3_length: 15; v_call: TRBV18; j_call: TRBJ1-3; cdr3_aa: CASSPAGVAGNTIYF; cdr3_nt: TGTGCCAGCTCACCAGCAGGGGTTGCTGGAAACACCATATATTTT
clone_size: once; d_call: NA; cdr3_length: 15; v_call: TRBV27; j_call: TRBJ1-6; cdr3_aa: CASSWLSSYNSPLHF; cdr3_nt: TGTGCCAGCAGCTGGCTGAGCTCCTATAATTCACCCCTCCACTTT
clone_size: NA; d_call: TRBD2; cdr3_length: 16; v_call: TRBV3-1/TRBV3-2; j_call: TRBJ2-6; cdr3_aa: CASRLAGGSGANVLTF; cdr3_nt: TGTGCCAGTCGACTAGCGGGGGGTTCTGGGGCCAACGTCCTGACTTTC
clone_size: NA; d_call: NA; cdr3_length: 14; v_call: TRBV7-2; j_call: TRBJ2-7; cdr3_aa: CASSSPGQPYEQYF; cdr3_nt: TGTGCCAGCAGCTCCCCGGGACAACCCTACGAGCAGTACTTC